This T cell receptor (beta chain) appears in the sequencing data of a study of technical replicates of blood from a handful of donors. TCRdb's table, derived via immunoSEQ multiplex PCR, lists solely in-frame clones and lacks some. Of 80,000 to 100,000 clones detected, 95% appear once; the ten largest clones hold 0.21%. V gave up 0 bases and J gave up 16 bases, with 16 bases separating them. CDR3 length: 13 residues. CDR1 MNHEY and CDR2 SVGAGI come from the germline V gene. Sequencing input: T cells isolated from PBMCs. The V and J genes are TRBV6-5 and TRBJ2-1; a possible D gene is TRBD2 (6 bases). This clonotype originated in a human donor in good health. The chain's CDR3 is CASSYSSRRREFF. CDR3 nucleotide sequence: TGTGCCAGCAGTTACTCGAGCAGGAGGCGGGAATTCTTC.